This T cell receptor beta chain was identified in a study of T cells after somatic rescue of genetic block. The CDR3 extends over 14 amino acids. V shed 5 bases and J 4 bases; nucleotides not matched to a gene: 2. CDR1 and CDR2 from the germline V gene are SEHNR and FQNEAQ (reference sequence). Profiled with immunoSEQ multiplex PCR; TCRdb holds only in-frame clones, not every one. The sample has 65,000 to 70,000 clones; around 93% are singletons. The origin of this receptor is a man in his forties. Sample: peripheral blood mononuclear cells (PBMCs). This rearrangement joins TRBV7-9 to TRBJ1-3, with 10 bases aligning to TRBD1. This chain's CDR3 is CASSRDRGGNTIYF. The CDR3 nucleotides read TGTGCCAGCAGCCGGGACAGGGGAGGAAACACCATATATTTT.